This T cell receptor (beta chain) comes out of a study of blood T cells in healthy people across ages. Per the germline V gene, CDR1 is DFQATT and CDR2 is SNEGSKA (reference sequence). The CDR3 is made up of 18 amino acids. Remarks on this clonotype: The junction differs from germline at one of its ends, possibly a read error.

A J-beta primer mix and a sample-barcoded 5' primer were used in a second PCR of about 7 to 11 cycles. TCRdb independently ran MiXCR on the 5' RACE reads; one entry per CDR3 protein. The sample lists around 1.5 million distinct CDR3 sequences, about 43% occurring once. The V and J genes are TRBV20-1 and TRBJ2-3; 8 bases are a match to TRBD2. Sequenced input: blood. The sequence was collected from a woman under 30 in good health. The CDR3 DNA follows: TGCAGTGCTAGTCCCACCCTCGGGAGGGCTAGCGGACCGATTACGCGGTATTTT. As protein: CSASPTLGRASGPITRYF.